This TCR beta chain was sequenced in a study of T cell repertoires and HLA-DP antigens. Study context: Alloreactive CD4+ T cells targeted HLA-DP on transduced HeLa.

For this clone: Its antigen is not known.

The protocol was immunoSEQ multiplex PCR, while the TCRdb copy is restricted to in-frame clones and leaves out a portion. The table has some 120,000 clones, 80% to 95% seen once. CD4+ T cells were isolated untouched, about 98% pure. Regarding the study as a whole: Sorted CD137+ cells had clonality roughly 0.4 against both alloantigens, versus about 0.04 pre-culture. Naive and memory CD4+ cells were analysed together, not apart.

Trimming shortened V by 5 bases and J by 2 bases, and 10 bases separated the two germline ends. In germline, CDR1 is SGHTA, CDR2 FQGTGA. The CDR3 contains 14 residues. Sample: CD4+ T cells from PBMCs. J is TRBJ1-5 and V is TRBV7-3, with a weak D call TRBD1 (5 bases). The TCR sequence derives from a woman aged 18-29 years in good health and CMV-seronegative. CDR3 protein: CASSPTGGNQPQHF. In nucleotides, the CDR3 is TGTGCCAGCAGCCCGACGGGGGGCAATCAGCCCCAGCATTTT.